This T cell receptor (beta chain) comes out of a study of blood T cell repertoires in COVID-19. Overall study: Sites across the United States, Italy and Spain contributed samples from acute and convalescent COVID-19. PBMCs, B-cell-depleted T cells, or T cells provided the cDNA or gDNA that made up the material.

Under the authors' procedure: By means of reference gene primer amplification, nucleated cell counts were estimated. Assay used: immunoSEQ multiplex PCR; TCRdb lists only in-frame clones, some missing. That table furnishes V, J and clone size, whereas the DNA furnished D and trimming. The sample includes about 110,000 clones, approximately 85% seen only once; the top ten take 7.9%. With V trimmed by 3 bases and J by 3 bases, 16 bases remained unmatched. In germline, CDR1 is DFQATT, CDR2 SNEGSKA (reference sequence). The CDR3 has 17 amino acids. V and J are TRBV20-1 and TRBJ2-5, with TRBD2 matching 7 bases. The specimen sequenced was peripheral blood. The clonotype comes from a man between 65 and 85 years old with acute or convalescent COVID-19. Here the CDR3 reads CSASAIPGGGREETQYF. The CDR3 bases are TGCAGTGCTAGTGCGATCCCAGGTGGAGGGAGGGAAGAGACCCAGTACTTC.